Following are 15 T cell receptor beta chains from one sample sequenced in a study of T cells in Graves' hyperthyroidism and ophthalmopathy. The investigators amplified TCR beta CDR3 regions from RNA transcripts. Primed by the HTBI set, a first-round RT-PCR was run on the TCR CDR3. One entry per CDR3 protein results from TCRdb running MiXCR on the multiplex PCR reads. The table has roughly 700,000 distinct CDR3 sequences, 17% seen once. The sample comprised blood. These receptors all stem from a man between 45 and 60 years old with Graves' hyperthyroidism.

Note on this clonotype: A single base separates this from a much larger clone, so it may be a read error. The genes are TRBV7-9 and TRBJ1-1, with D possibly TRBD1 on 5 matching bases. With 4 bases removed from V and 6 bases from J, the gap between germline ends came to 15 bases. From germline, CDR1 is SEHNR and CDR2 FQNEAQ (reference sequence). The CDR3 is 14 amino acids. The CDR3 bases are TGTGCCAGCAGCTCCACACAGGAGGCGGCTGAAGCTTTCTTT. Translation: CASSSTQEAAEAFF. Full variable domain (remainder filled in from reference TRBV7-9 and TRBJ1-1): DTGVSQNPRHKITKRGQNVTFRCDPISEHNRLYWYRQTLGQGPEFLTYFQNEAQLEKSRLLSDRFSAERPKGSFSTLEIQRTEQGDSAMYLCASSSTQEAAEAFFGQGTRLTVV.

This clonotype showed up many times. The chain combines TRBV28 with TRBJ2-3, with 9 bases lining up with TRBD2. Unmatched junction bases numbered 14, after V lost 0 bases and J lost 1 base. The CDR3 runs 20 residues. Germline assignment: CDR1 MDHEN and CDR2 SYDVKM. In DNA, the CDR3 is TGTGCCAGCAGTTTATGGGGTAGCGGGAGAAATATGGGTCGCACAGATACGCAGTATTTT. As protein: CASSLWGSGRNMGRTDTQYF. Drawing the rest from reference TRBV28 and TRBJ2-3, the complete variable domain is DVKVTQSSRYLVKRTGEKVFLECVQDMDHENMFWYRQDPGLGLRLIYFSYDVKMKEKGDIPEGYSVSREKKERFSLILESASTNQTSMYLCASSLWGSGRNMGRTDTQYFGPGTRLTVL.

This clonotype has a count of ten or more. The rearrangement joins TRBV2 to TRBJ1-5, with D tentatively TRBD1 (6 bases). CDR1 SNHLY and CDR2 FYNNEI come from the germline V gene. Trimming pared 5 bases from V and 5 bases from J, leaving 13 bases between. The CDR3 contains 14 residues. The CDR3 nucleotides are TGTGCCAGCAGTTTCCGGACAGACGATCAGCCCCAGCATTTT. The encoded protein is CASSFRTDDQPQHF. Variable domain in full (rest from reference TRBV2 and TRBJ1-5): EPEVTQTPSHQVTQMGQEVILRCVPISNHLYFYWYRQILGQKVEFLVSFYNNEISEKSEIFDDQFSVERPDGSNFTLKIRSTKLEDSAMYFCASSFRTDDQPQHFGDGTRLSIL.

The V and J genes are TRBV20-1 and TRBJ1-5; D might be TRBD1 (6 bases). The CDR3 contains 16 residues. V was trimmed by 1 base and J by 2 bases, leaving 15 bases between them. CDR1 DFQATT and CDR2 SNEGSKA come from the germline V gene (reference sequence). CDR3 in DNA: TGCAGTGCTAGAGGGTCACAGGGTCATTGCAATCAGCCCCAGCATTTT. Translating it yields CSARGSQGHCNQPQHF.

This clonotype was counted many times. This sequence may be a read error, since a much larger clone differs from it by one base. The CDR3 DNA sequence: TGCAGTGCTAAAGATGCACTAGCGGGAGGAAATGAGCAGTTCTTC. It yields the protein CSAKDALAGGNEQFF. The gene calls are TRBV20-1 and TRBJ2-1, with 12 bases fitting TRBD2. The V segment lost 4 bases and the J segment 7 bases; nucleotides outside the gene matches: 8. Germline V lookup: CDR1 DFQATT, CDR2 SNEGSKA (reference sequence). This CDR3 is 15 amino acids long.

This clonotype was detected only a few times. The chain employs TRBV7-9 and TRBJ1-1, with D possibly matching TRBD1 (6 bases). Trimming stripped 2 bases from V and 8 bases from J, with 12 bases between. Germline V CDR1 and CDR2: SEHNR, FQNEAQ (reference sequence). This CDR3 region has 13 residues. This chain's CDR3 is CASSLLSTGEAFF. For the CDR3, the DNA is TGTGCCAGCAGCTTACTATCAACAGGGGAAGCTTTCTTT.

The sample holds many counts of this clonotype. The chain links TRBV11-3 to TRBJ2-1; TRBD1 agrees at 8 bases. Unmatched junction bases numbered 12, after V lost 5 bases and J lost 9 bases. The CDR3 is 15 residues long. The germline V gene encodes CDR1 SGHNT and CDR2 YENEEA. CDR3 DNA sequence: TGTGCCAGCAGCCGAGATCGGGAACAGGGGGGTGAGCAGTTCTTC. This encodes CASSRDREQGGEQFF.

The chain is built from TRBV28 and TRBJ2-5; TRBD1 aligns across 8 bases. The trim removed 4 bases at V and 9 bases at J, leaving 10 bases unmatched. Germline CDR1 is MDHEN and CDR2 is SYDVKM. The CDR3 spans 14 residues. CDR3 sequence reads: CASSSPTGETAQYF. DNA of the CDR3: TGTGCCAGCAGTTCCCCGACAGGGGAGACGGCCCAGTACTTC.

The CDR3 loop is CSATTGPGLEQYF. The CDR3 nucleotides are TGCAGTGCGACAACGGGACCGGGCCTCGAGCAGTACTTC. The chain employs TRBV20-1 and TRBJ2-7; perhaps D is TRBD1 or TRBD2 (5 bases each). The V gene lost 6 bases and the J gene lost 6 bases, with 18 bases spanning the gap. This CDR3 is 13 amino acids long. Germline V CDR1 and CDR2: DFQATT, SNEGSKA (reference sequence).

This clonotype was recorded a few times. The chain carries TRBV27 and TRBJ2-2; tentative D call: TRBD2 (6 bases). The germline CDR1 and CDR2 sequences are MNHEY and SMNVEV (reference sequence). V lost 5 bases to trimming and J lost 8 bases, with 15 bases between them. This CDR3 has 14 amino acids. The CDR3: CASSLGTWLGELFF. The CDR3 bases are TGTGCCAGCAGTCTGGGGACTTGGTTGGGGGAGCTGTTTTTT.

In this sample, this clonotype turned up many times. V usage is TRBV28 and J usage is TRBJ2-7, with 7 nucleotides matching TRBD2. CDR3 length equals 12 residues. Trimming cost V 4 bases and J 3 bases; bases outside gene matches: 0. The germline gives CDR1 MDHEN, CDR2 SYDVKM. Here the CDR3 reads CASSSGGYEQYF. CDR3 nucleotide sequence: TGTGCCAGCAGTTCGGGGGGCTACGAGCAGTACTTC.

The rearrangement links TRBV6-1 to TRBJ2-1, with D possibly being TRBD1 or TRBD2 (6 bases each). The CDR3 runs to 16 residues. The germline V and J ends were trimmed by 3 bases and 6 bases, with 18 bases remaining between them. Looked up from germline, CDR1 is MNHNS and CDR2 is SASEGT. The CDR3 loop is CASSDGAGPGVNEQFF. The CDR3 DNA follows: TGTGCCAGCAGTGATGGGGCGGGACCAGGGGTCAATGAGCAGTTCTTC.

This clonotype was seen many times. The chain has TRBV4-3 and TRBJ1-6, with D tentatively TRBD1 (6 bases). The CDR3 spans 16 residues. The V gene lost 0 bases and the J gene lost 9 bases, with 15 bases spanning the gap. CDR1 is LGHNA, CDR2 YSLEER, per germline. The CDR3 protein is CASSQERFFRGSPLHF. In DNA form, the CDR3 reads TGCGCCAGCAGCCAAGAGCGCTTTTTCAGGGGTTCACCCCTCCACTTT.

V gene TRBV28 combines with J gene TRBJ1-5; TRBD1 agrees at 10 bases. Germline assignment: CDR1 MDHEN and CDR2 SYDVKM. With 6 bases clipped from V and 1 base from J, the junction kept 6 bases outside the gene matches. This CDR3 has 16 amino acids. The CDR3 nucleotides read TGTGCCAGCAGACGGCCGGGACAGGGGAGCAATCAGCCCCAGCATTTT. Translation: CASRRPGQGSNQPQHF.

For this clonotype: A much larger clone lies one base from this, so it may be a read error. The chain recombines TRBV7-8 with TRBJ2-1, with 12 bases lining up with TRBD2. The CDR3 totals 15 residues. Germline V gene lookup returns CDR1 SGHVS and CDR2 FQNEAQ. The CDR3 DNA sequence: TGTTCCAGCAGCTTCAGGACTAGCGGGATATATGAGCAGTTCTTC. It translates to CSSSFRTSGIYEQFF.